What follows are 26 T cell receptor beta chains derived from one specimen sequenced in a study of T cells in localized non-small cell lung cancer (dated by TCRdb to about 2020). Receptor libraries were prepared by the immunoSEQ multiplex PCR assay. Held by TCRdb, this immuneACCESS table contains in-frame sequences only and omits some clones. Under half of the omission traces to an unresolved V gene where checked; the cause of the rest is unknown. The sample table holds some 1,400 clones, of which 20% to 25% were seen once. Together, the top ten hold around 17% of the sample. The sequencing used normal lung tissue next to the tumor, collected before any cancer treatment. These receptors originate from a woman between 40 and 69 years old with stage I squamous cell lung carcinoma.

The V call is TRBV19, the J call TRBJ2-1, with D perhaps matching TRBD1 or TRBD2 (6 bases each). V was trimmed by 4 bases and J by 6 bases, leaving 19 bases between them. The CDR3 extends over 16 amino acids. The germline V gene encodes CDR1 LNHDA and CDR2 SQIVND (reference sequence). The CDR3 region is CASSRGGQRKFNEQFF. CDR3 in DNA: TGTGCCAGTAGTAGGGGAGGACAGAGGAAGTTCAATGAGCAGTTCTTC.

The chain joins TRBV11-3 to TRBJ2-1; no definite D call. Between the trimmed V and J ends, which lost 2 bases and 0 bases, there was a span of 14 bases. The germline V gene encodes CDR1 SGHNT and CDR2 YENEEA. CDR3 length: 17 amino acids. CDR3 nucleotides: TGTGCCAGCAGCTTATTAGGCTCTGTTATCTCCTACAATGAGCAGTTCTTC. Translation gives CASSLLGSVISYNEQFF. The variable domain in full, with the rest retrieved from reference TRBV11-3 and TRBJ2-1, is EAGVVQSPRYKIIEKKQPVAFWCNPISGHNTLYWYLQNLGQGPELLIRYENEEAVDDSQLPKDRFSAERLKGVDSTLKIQPAELGDSAVYLCASSLLGSVISYNEQFFGPGTRLTVL.

The rearrangement links TRBV15 to TRBJ2-5; 7 bases align to TRBD2. The CDR3 is made up of 15 amino acids. The V gene end was trimmed by 0 bases and the J gene end by 1 base; junction bases not matched to a gene: 2. The germline V gene has CDR1 LNHNV and CDR2 YYDKDF (reference sequence). The CDR3 sequence: CATSRDGGIQETQYF. In nucleotides, the CDR3 is TGTGCCACCAGCAGAGACGGGGGGATCCAAGAGACCCAGTACTTC.

Comments on this clone: The same CDR3 can be traced to other DNA sequences in this sample. The chain combines TRBV11-3 with TRBJ2-1; the match to TRBD2 covers 11 bases. The length of the CDR3 is 16 residues. CDR1 and CDR2 from the germline V gene are SGHNT and YENEEA. Unmatched junction bases numbered 4, after V lost 5 bases and J lost 1 base. This CDR3 is CASSPLAGGSYNEQFF. The CDR3 DNA sequence: TGTGCCAGCAGCCCTCTAGCGGGAGGTTCCTACAATGAGCAGTTCTTC.

This clone was counted between two and nine times. The V gene is TRBV19, the J gene TRBJ1-6, with 10 bases fitting TRBD1. There are 16 residues in the CDR3. Germline V lookup: CDR1 LNHDA, CDR2 SQIVND (reference sequence). The junction had 6 bases not matched to a gene; V was cut back by 0 bases and J by 10 bases. CDR3 bases: TGTGCCAGTAGTATAGATTATGGGACAGGGGAATCACCCCTCCACTTT. It codes for CASSIDYGTGESPLHF.

In its sample, this clone was seen a few times. The J gene is TRBJ2-7, the V gene TRBV28, with TRBD2 matching 9 bases. Germline CDR1 MDHEN, CDR2 SYDVKM. The J segment lost 4 bases and the V segment lost 4 bases, leaving 8 bases of the junction unmatched. The CDR3 sequence is 15 residues long. The CDR3 DNA follows: TGTGCCAGCAGTTCCCCAGGCGGGAGGGTTTACGAGCAGTACTTC. It yields the protein CASSSPGGRVYEQYF.

The chain combines TRBV11-3 with TRBJ1-2; D is perhaps TRBD1 (6 bases). The ends were cut back, 5 bases at V and 12 bases at J, with 22 bases in the middle. This CDR3 contains 14 residues. Per the germline V gene, CDR1 is SGHNT and CDR2 is YENEEA. For the CDR3, the DNA is TGTGCCAGCAGCGGAAGTCAGGGGTACTATGAGAACACCTTC. This codes for CASSGSQGYYENTF.

The chain is built from TRBV15 and TRBJ2-7; D is possibly TRBD2 (5 bases). Trimming pared 6 bases from V and 0 bases from J, leaving 12 bases between. Germline CDR1 and CDR2: LNHNV and YYDKDF (reference sequence). The CDR3 is made up of 14 amino acids. The CDR3 sequence is CATSLEAGSYEQYF. The CDR3 DNA is TGTGCCACCAGTCTTGAGGCGGGCTCCTACGAGCAGTACTTC. Using reference TRBV15 and TRBJ2-7 for the parts outside the CDR3, the full variable domain is DAMVIQNPRYQVTQFGKPVTLSCSQTLNHNVMYWYQQKSSQAPKLLFHYYDKDFNNEADTPDNFQSRRPNTSFCFLDIRSPGLGDTAMYLCATSLEAGSYEQYFGPGTRLTVT.

This clone is large (0.1 to 1%). The chain employs TRBV11-3 and TRBJ2-1; 9 positions agree with TRBD2. The V and J ends lost 3 bases and 6 bases, in that order; junction bases with no gene match: 12. Germline V gene data show CDR1 as SGHNT and CDR2 as YENEEA. This CDR3 has 17 residues. CDR3 in amino acids: CASSLTAGGPPPNEQFF. For the CDR3, the DNA is TGTGCCAGCAGCTTGACAGCGGGAGGCCCACCCCCCAATGAGCAGTTCTTC.

This chain uses TRBV14 with TRBJ2-3, with D perhaps TRBD2 (6 bases). Germline CDR1 SGHDN, CDR2 FVKESK. The V and J ends lost 1 base and 2 bases respectively, with 13 bases between them. The CDR3 covers 16 residues. This CDR3 is CASSQGSGALTDTQYF. For the CDR3, the DNA is TGTGCCAGCAGCCAAGGGTCGGGAGCCCTCACAGATACGCAGTATTTT.

This clone was recorded a few times. The chain links TRBV11-3 to TRBJ2-2; 7 nucleotides match TRBD2. The CDR3 sequence is 15 residues long. The germline V gene has CDR1 SGHNT and CDR2 YENEEA. V was pared by 5 bases and J by 0 bases, with 3 bases of the junction left unmatched. The CDR3 DNA reads as TGTGCCAGCAGCACCGGACTAGCGAACACCGGGGAGCTGTTTTTT. Translated, it gives CASSTGLANTGELFF.

The rearrangement links TRBV11-3 to TRBJ2-6; D gene unclear. The V gene lost 3 bases and the J gene lost 0 bases, with 6 bases spanning the gap. Germline values: CDR1 SGHNT, CDR2 YENEEA. This CDR3 is 15 amino acids long. As DNA, the CDR3 is TGTGCCAGCAGCTTGGATGCCTCTGGGGCCAACGTCCTGACTTTC. It encodes CASSLDASGANVLTF.

The CDR3 sequence is CASSPTGLGPSDTQYF. DNA of the CDR3: TGTGCCAGCTCACCGACGGGCCTGGGGCCCTCAGATACGCAGTATTTT. The genes are TRBV18 and TRBJ2-3, with a possible D match to TRBD1 (5 bases). In germline, CDR1 is KGHSH, CDR2 LQKENI. Trimming left V 3 bases short and J 4 bases short, with 17 bases between. The CDR3 totals 16 residues.

The rearrangement uses TRBV11-3 and TRBJ1-3; D remains unclear. Germline loops: CDR1 SGHNT, CDR2 YENEEA. Between the trimmed V and J ends, which lost 5 bases and 0 bases, there was a span of 26 bases. The CDR3 is 20 amino acids. The CDR3: CASSPRRSGGAESSGNTIYF. CDR3 nucleotide sequence: TGTGCCAGCAGCCCTCGACGTTCTGGTGGAGCAGAGAGCTCTGGAAACACCATATATTTT.

This clone was found a few times. V usage is TRBV7-1 and J usage is TRBJ1-4, with unresolved D. TRBV7-1 is labeled an ORF, and its function is uncertain. The CDR3 is made up of 13 amino acids. The germline V and J ends were trimmed by 4 bases and 8 bases, with 11 bases remaining between them. The CDR3 loop reads CASSLGIREKLFF. Written as DNA, the CDR3 is TGTGCCAGCAGCTTAGGGATACGCGAAAAACTGTTTTTT.

This clone has just a few counts. This chain joins TRBV6-8 and TRBJ1-3; D is unclear. CDR3 length: 17 amino acids. V lost 0 bases to trimming and J lost 0 bases, with 12 bases between them. The germline V gene has CDR1 MNHGY and CDR2 SAAAGT. The CDR3 nucleotides read TGTGCCAGCAGTTACTCGGGGTCAGGAGCCTCTGGAAACACCATATATTTT. As protein: CASSYSGSGASGNTIYF.

This clone is labeled as large. The genes are TRBV6-8 and TRBJ2-3; 11 bases map to TRBD2. The junction had 1 base not matched to a gene; V was cut back by 5 bases and J by 3 bases. CDR1 is MNHGY, CDR2 SAAAGT, per germline. The CDR3 covers 14 residues. CDR3 sequence: CASSLAGGTDTQYF. CDR3 DNA: TGTGCCAGCAGTCTAGCGGGAGGAACAGATACGCAGTATTTT.

The rearrangement joins TRBV6-7 to TRBJ1-1; D is perhaps TRBD1 (6 bases). TRBV6-7 is reported as an ORF; its role is uncertain. The V end was cut by 5 bases, the J end by 9 bases, with 10 bases between. This CDR3 has 11 amino acids. CDR3 residues: CASSERGKAFF. CDR3 sequence (DNA): TGTGCCAGCAGTGAAAGGGGGAAAGCTTTCTTT.

The CDR3 nucleotides are TGTGCCTGGAGAAAAAGGGGACTAGTTGATACGCAGTATTTT. It codes for CAWRKRGLVDTQYF. The chain links TRBV30 to TRBJ2-3, with 8 bases lining up with TRBD2. Germline trimming cut 3 bases from V and 6 bases from J; bases unmatched to any gene: 8. This CDR3 spans 14 amino acids. CDR1 is GTSNPN, CDR2 SVGIG, per germline (reference sequence).

The chain is built from TRBV11-3 and TRBJ2-7; no clear D gene. The CDR3 is 17 residues long. CDR1 and CDR2 (germline): SGHNT, YENEEA. Trimming pared 1 base from V and 2 bases from J, leaving 18 bases between. The CDR3 region is CASSLGRGSWGTYEQYF. CDR3 nucleotides: TGTGCCAGCAGCTTAGGGCGAGGCTCCTGGGGAACCTACGAGCAGTACTTC.

This clone occurred a few times. V is TRBV7-2 and J is TRBJ2-3; D remains ambiguous. From germline, CDR1 is SGHTA and CDR2 FQGNSA. CDR3 length: 13 amino acids. Trimming removed 1 base from V and 2 bases from J, with 4 bases in between. CDR3 region: CASSLVPTDTQYF. In DNA form, the CDR3 reads TGTGCCAGCAGCTTAGTCCCCACAGATACGCAGTATTTT. The entire variable domain, with the rest obtained from reference TRBV7-2 and TRBJ2-3, is as follows: GAGVSQSPSNKVTEKGKDVELRCDPISGHTALYWYRQSLGQGLEFLIYFQGNSAPDKSGLPSDRFSAERTGGSVSTLTIQRTQQEDSAVYLCASSLVPTDTQYFGPGTRLTVL.

The chain's CDR3 is CASSLGRRLSPLHF. CDR3 nucleotides: TGTGCCAGCAGCCTTGGGCGACGTCTTTCACCCCTCCACTTT. The chain couples TRBV11-3 to TRBJ1-6; D gene unclear. The V and J ends lost 5 bases and 9 bases respectively, with 14 bases between them. Germline V CDR1 and CDR2: SGHNT, YENEEA. The CDR3 is 14 amino acids. Full variable domain (remainder filled in from reference TRBV11-3 and TRBJ1-6): EAGVVQSPRYKIIEKKQPVAFWCNPISGHNTLYWYLQNLGQGPELLIRYENEEAVDDSQLPKDRFSAERLKGVDSTLKIQPAELGDSAVYLCASSLGRRLSPLHFGNGTRLTVT.

This sequence joins TRBV19 and TRBJ2-1; the match to TRBD2 covers 9 bases. The V segment lost 3 bases and the J segment 8 bases; nucleotides outside the gene matches: 17. Germline CDR1 and CDR2: LNHDA and SQIVND (reference sequence). The CDR3 has 18 amino acids. The CDR3 DNA reads as TGTGCCAGTAGTATCACCTTCCCTCCGGCGGGAGGGCCTGATGAGCAGTTCTTC. Protein product: CASSITFPPAGGPDEQFF.

The chain links TRBV6-8 to TRBJ2-7; 11 bases align to TRBD2. The CDR3 has 16 residues. Germline lookup yields CDR1 MNHGY and CDR2 SAAAGT. Germline trimming cut 2 bases from V and 2 bases from J; bases unmatched to any gene: 5. CDR3 DNA: TGTGCCAGCAGTTACCAAGGGACTAGCGGCCCCTACGAGCAGTACTTC. Amino acid sequence: CASSYQGTSGPYEQYF.

In its sample, this clone is medium-sized (0.01 to 0.1%). The chain uses TRBV11-3 and TRBJ1-3; no definite D call. This CDR3 contains 14 residues. The V end was cut by 8 bases, the J end by 0 bases, with 11 bases between. Germline CDR1 and CDR2: SGHNT and YENEEA. DNA of the CDR3: TGTGCCAGCTCCTCCAGCATCTCTGGAAACACCATATATTTT. Residues: CASSSSISGNTIYF.

The V and J genes are TRBV19 and TRBJ1-3; D not certain. The ends were cut back, 3 bases at V and 8 bases at J, with 8 bases in the middle. CDR1 LNHDA and CDR2 SQIVND come from the germline V gene (reference sequence). The CDR3 is 12 amino acids. In DNA form, the CDR3 reads TGTGCCAGTAGTATGTTGGGTGACACCATATATTTT. It is translated as CASSMLGDTIYF.